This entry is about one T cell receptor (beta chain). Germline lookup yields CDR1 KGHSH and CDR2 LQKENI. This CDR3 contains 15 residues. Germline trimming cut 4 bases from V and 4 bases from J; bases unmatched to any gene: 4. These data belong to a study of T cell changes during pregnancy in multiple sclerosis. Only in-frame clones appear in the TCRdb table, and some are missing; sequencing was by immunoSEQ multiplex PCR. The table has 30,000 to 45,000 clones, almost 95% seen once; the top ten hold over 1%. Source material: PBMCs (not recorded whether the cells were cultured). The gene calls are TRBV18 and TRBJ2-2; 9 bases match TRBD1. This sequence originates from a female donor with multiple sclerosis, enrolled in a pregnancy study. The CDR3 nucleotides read TGTGCCAGCTCACTGCGGGACAGGGCCACCGGGGAGCTGTTTTTT. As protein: CASSLRDRATGELFF.